This T cell receptor (beta chain) originates from a study of T-cell memory formation after mild COVID-19. Study-level information: TCR clusters were largely donor specific.

Germline CDR1 reads SGDLS; CDR2 reads YYNGEE. The CDR3 covers 14 residues. Deletions cut 2 bases from V and 4 bases from J, with 10 bases between. Turning to this clonotype: Its target is not known.

Broader study findings: Of the contracting clones, CD4+ ones lay mainly in CM and EM, and CD8+ ones in EMRA.

Constant-segment primers were used for 5'RACE, and the resulting TCR alpha and TCR beta cDNA libraries carried sample barcodes and UMIs. TCRdb reanalysed the 5' RACE reads using MiXCR and keeps one entry per CDR3 protein. The sample yields 250,000 to 350,000 distinct CDR3 sequences, 15% to 20% seen once. The sequenced material came from PBMCs or a T cell subset sorted from them (not recorded which). The source of this sequence is a man between 18 and 35 years old who had mild COVID-19 (a few samples of this study predate the infection). Cell type and time point are not known. This chain links TRBV9 with TRBJ1-3; D gene uncertain. The CDR3 loop is CASSVRGNGNTIYF. The CDR3 DNA is TGTGCCAGCAGCGTTAGAGGGAACGGAAACACCATATATTTT.